Listed below are T cell receptor beta chains from one sample, sequenced in a study of cytomegalovirus exposure and HLA in healthy donors. Some clones are missing from TCRdb's copy, which holds only in-frame ones; the method was immunoSEQ multiplex PCR. The listing records about 160,000 clones. Sequencing input: PBMCs. The receptor set was obtained from a woman aged 55-69 years in good health and CMV-seronegative. Both conserved end residues are part of each CDR3. A D gene is named only where the DNA matches it firmly.

cdr3_length j_call v_call d_call cdr3_nt cdr3_aa
14 TRBJ1-4 TRBV7-2 NA TGTGCCAGCAGCTTAAGCCCGATTAATGAAAAACTGTTTTTT CASSLSPINEKLFF
15 TRBJ1-5 TRBV12-5 TRBD1 TGTGCTAGTGGTCCGGGACAGCTTAGCAATCAGCCCCAGCATTTT CASGPGQLSNQPQHF
12 TRBJ1-2 TRBV29-1 NA TGCAGCGTTGAACCAGGGGACGGAGGCTACACCTTC CSVEPGDGGYTF
13 TRBJ1-1 TRBV11-1 NA TGTGCCAGCAGCTCGGTGACGGGGGCTGAAGCTTTCTTT CASSSVTGAEAFF
14 TRBJ2-3 TRBV7-3 NA TGTGCCAGCAGCTTAGGGCAAGGCTCGTATACGCAGTATTTT CASSLGQGSYTQYF
16 TRBJ2-7 TRBV7-2 TRBD2 TGTGCCAGCAGCTTAGATGTTGAGCGGGGTTCCTACGAGCAGTACTTC CASSLDVERGSYEQYF
15 TRBJ1-1 TRBV4-1 NA TGCGCCAGCAGCCAAGATGTGGGTGGGAGCACTGAAGCTTTCTTT CASSQDVGGSTEAFF
16 TRBJ1-1 TRBV9 TRBD1 TGTGCCAGCAGCGTAGGACAGGGCCTCGGGAACACTGAAGCTTTCTTT CASSVGQGLGNTEAFF
15 TRBJ1-2 TRBV4-3 NA TGCGCCAGCAGCCAAGATCGGGGGGGACAAAGTGGCTACACCTTC CASSQDRGGQSGYTF
15 TRBJ1-4 TRBV7-2 NA TGTGCCAGCAGCTTAGGGGGGGGAACGTTTGAAAAACTGTTTTTT CASSLGGGTFEKLFF
12 TRBJ2-1 TRBV5-6 NA TGTGCCAGCTACAGGAGTTACAATGAGCAGTTCTTC CASYRSYNEQFF
15 TRBJ1-1 TRBV7-2 NA TGTGCCAGTGTCGGGAGGGGCGACCGTAACACTGAAGCTTTCTTT CASVGRGDRNTEAFF
17 TRBJ1-2 TRBV19 TRBD1 TGTGCCAGTACTCCTCTAAGGACAGGCCGAGGGAACTATGGCTACACCTTC CASTPLRTGRGNYGYTF
13 TRBJ2-7 TRBV12-5 TRBD2 TGTGCTAGTCAGCGGGGAGACTCCTACGAGCAGTACTTC CASQRGDSYEQYF
15 TRBJ2-1 TRBV5-1 TRBD2 TGCGCCAGCAGCAACTTAATTGCGGGGGGCGATGAGCAGTTCTTC CASSNLIAGGDEQFF
14 TRBJ1-5 TRBV19 NA TGTGCCAGTACCCTACTCTTCAGGAATCAGCCCCAGCATTTT CASTLLFRNQPQHF
15 TRBJ2-7 TRBV4-1 NA TGCGCCAGCAGCCGGATGGGCCGGGGAACCTACGAGCAGTACTTC CASSRMGRGTYEQYF
13 TRBJ2-5 TRBV5-1 NA TGCGCCAGCAGCCCCCGGTCCCGAGAGACCCAGTACTTC CASSPRSRETQYF
14 TRBJ1-1 TRBV7-3 TRBD1 TGTGCCAGCAGCACGGGACAGGCAAACACTGAAGCTTTCTTT CASSTGQANTEAFF
15 TRBJ2-7 TRBV9 TRBD2 TGTGCCAGCAGCGTAGCGGTGGGGGAGGGTTGGGAGCAGTACTTC CASSVAVGEGWEQYF
11 TRBJ2-1 TRBV18 NA TGTGCCAGCTCACGAGCGAATGAGCAGTTCTTC CASSRANEQFF
15 TRBJ2-7 TRBV10-3 TRBD1 TGTGCCACCCACCGACAGGGGCCCCTATTGGAAGAGCAGTACTTC CATHRQGPLLEEQYF
15 TRBJ2-7 TRBV6-5 NA TGTGCCAGCAGTTCCTTTGGGACACCCACCTACGAGCAGTACTTC CASSSFGTPTYEQYF
14 TRBJ1-4 TRBV5-6 TRBD1 TGTGCCAGCAGCACGGGACAGGGACTTGAAAAACTGTTTTTT CASSTGQGLEKLFF
14 TRBJ2-7 TRBV7-2 NA TGTGCCAGCAGCCAGTCGACTGGGTTCCACGAGCAGTACTTC CASSQSTGFHEQYF
14 TRBJ2-2 TRBV19 NA TGTGCCAGTAGTAGAACAGGGAACACCGGGGAGCTGTTTTTT CASSRTGNTGELFF
15 TRBJ1-4 TRBV4-2 TRBD1 TGTGCCAGCAGCCAAGGGGACAGGGATGGTGAAAAACTGTTTTTT CASSQGDRDGEKLFF
9 TRBJ1-3 TRBV20-1 NA TGCAGGAGGGAACAAACCATATATTTT CRREQTIYF
15 TRBJ2-3 TRBV9 NA TGTGCCAGCAGCGTAGGCGGAACCTCCCCAGATACGCAGTATTTT CASSVGGTSPDTQYF
12 TRBJ2-7 TRBV5-1 NA TGCGCCAGCAGTCTGGGGGGATACGAGCAGTACTTC CASSLGGYEQYF
14 TRBJ1-1 TRBV9 NA TGTGCCAGCAGCGTAGTGGGGGGGAACACTGAAGCTTTCTTT CASSVVGGNTEAFF
16 TRBJ2-2 TRBV5-4 NA TGTGCCAGCAGCTTGGCAGGGCTAGCGAACACCGGGGAGCTGTTTTTT CASSLAGLANTGELFF
15 TRBJ2-5 TRBV7-2 NA TGTGCCAGCAGCTTATTTCGGGCGGGGGCGGAGACCCAGTACTTC CASSLFRAGAETQYF
17 TRBJ2-7 TRBV18 TRBD2 TGTGCCAGCTCACCACTCGAAGCTAGCGGGAGGTTCTACGAGCAGTACTTC CASSPLEASGRFYEQYF
16 TRBJ2-2 TRBV5-1 NA TGCGCCAGCAGACCAACCTCGGGATCCCCCACCGGGGAGCTGTTTTTT CASRPTSGSPTGELFF
17 TRBJ1-1 TRBV5-1 NA TGCGCCAGCAGCTTGGGGGCTCGAACCAGACAAAACACTGAAGCTTTCTTT CASSLGARTRQNTEAFF
18 TRBJ2-7 TRBV14 TRBD1 TGTGCCAGCAGCCAAGATCCCTGGCGCTTAGGGGGCGGGTACGAGCAGTACTTC CASSQDPWRLGGGYEQYF
15 TRBJ2-1 TRBV2 NA TGTGCCAGCAGTGATGTCGGGAGTCGCTACAATGAGCAGTTCTTC CASSDVGSRYNEQFF
13 TRBJ1-1 TRBV27 NA TGTGCCAGCAGTTCCTGGCTGAGGACTGAAGCTTTCTTT CASSSWLRTEAFF
17 TRBJ1-3 TRBV27 TRBD1 TGTGCCAGCAGTTTATCGGGTTGGACAGGGTCTGGAAACACCATATATTTT CASSLSGWTGSGNTIYF
16 TRBJ1-2 TRBV4-3 NA TGCGCCAGCAGCCCAAGGGGGGGACGACATAACTATGGCTACACCTTC CASSPRGGRHNYGYTF
14 TRBJ1-1 TRBV9 NA TGTGCCAGCAGCGTCGGAGGGACGAACACTGAAGCTTTCTTT CASSVGGTNTEAFF
13 TRBJ1-5 TRBV10-3 NA TGTGCCATCAGCGACAGGACAAATCAGCCCCAGCATTTT CAISDRTNQPQHF
13 TRBJ1-5 TRBV5-5 NA TGTGCCAGCAGCCGGGACACCAATCAGCCCCAGCATTTT CASSRDTNQPQHF
15 TRBJ2-1 TRBV11-3 TRBD2 TGTGCCAGCAGCTTCGGTACTAGCGGCCACAATGAGCAGTTCTTC CASSFGTSGHNEQFF
12 TRBJ1-1 TRBV2 NA TGTGCCAGCCGCGAGTCGAACACTGAAGCTTTCTTT CASRESNTEAFF
15 TRBJ2-1 TRBV6-5 TRBD2 TGTGCCAGCAGCAGGGCTAGCGGGTCTCTCAATGAGCAGTTCTTC CASSRASGSLNEQFF
14 TRBJ1-2 TRBV19 NA TGTGCCAGTAGTATTGCCACAATCAGGGATGGCTACACCTTC CASSIATIRDGYTF
18 TRBJ2-7 TRBV10-3 TRBD2 TGTGCCATCAGTGAGTCGTCTAGCGGGGGACCGTACTCCTACGAGCAGTACTTC CAISESSSGGPYSYEQYF